This T cell receptor beta chain was documented in a study of T cell clusters in autoimmune cytopenias. Study in general: A median of approximately 50,000 TRB reads per sample yielded a median around 2,000 distinct clonotypes. Study findings and constraints: TRB repertoire shifts in secondary cytopenia and chronic lymphocytic leukemia mostly reflected lymphoma, not autoimmunity. No experiment has yet validated the function of the T cell clusters defined in silico. Compared with active autoimmune hepatitis patients, healthy donors showed approximately 2.7-fold more exclusive TRB clusters.

Germline-derived CDR1 and CDR2 are MNHNY and SVGAGI (reference sequence). The CDR3 length is 16 residues. TRB rearrangements were amplified by touch-down multiplex PCR with mixed TRB-A/B primers. TCRdb reworked the multiplex PCR reads into one entry per CDR3 protein, no DNA. The sample includes a few thousand distinct CDR3 sequences. As concerns this clonotype: Its target is unknown.

TRB was amplified from about 260 ng of peripheral blood genomic DNA per sample. The TCR was taken from a human donor with an autoimmune cytopenia or autoimmune hepatitis (not recorded which). The chain links TRBV6-6 to TRBJ2-7; the TRBD2 assignment by TCRdb is unverifiable without DNA. The sequencing sample was made of peripheral blood. The CDR3 region is CASSRILAGGTYEQYF.